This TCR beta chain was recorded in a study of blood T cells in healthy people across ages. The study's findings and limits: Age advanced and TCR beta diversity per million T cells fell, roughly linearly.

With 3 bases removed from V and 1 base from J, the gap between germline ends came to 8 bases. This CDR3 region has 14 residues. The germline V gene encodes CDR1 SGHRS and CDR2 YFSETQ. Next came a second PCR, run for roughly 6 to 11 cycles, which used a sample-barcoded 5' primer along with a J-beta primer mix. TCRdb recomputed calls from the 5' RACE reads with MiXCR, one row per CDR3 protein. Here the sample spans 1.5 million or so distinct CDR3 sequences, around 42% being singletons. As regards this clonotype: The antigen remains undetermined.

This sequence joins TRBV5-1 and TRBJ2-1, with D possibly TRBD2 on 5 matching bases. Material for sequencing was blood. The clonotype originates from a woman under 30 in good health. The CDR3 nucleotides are TGCGCCAGCAGCTCACTAGAATCCTACAATGAGCAGTTCTTC. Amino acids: CASSSLESYNEQFF.